The entry below gives a single TCR beta chain sequence along with its context. Its target is unknown. The data derive from a study of shared clonotypes between healthy human individuals. Whole-study results and caveats: Naive subsets generally had larger estimated richness than memory subsets.

Positively selected for CCR7, the CD45RO-negative cells used as naive CD8 cells excluded terminally differentiated effector memory CD45RA+ cells. The repertoire was sequenced with immunoSEQ multiplex PCR; TCRdb's copy has only in-frame clones and lacks some. The profile shows approximately 2,000,000 clones, 93% of them singletons. Germline values: CDR1 SGDLS, CDR2 YYNGEE. The CDR3 spans 15 residues. Trimming took 0 bases from V and 4 from J, leaving 13 bases between them. The V and J genes are TRBV9 and TRBJ1-2, with no clear D. The origin of this receptor is a man aged 18 to 29 in good health. Some clones in this sample may be carry-over from other donors' samples. The sample consisted of naive CD8+ T cells from PBMCs. The CDR3 DNA follows: TGTGCCAGCAGCGTAGCGTCCTTTAGAGGCTATGGCTACACCTTC. Protein sequence: CASSVASFRGYGYTF.